This T cell receptor (beta chain) was retrieved from a study of T cell responses to AZD1222 COVID-19 vaccine. Generated by immunoSEQ multiplex PCR, the TCRdb table keeps only in-frame clones and is missing some. Here the sample spans about 120,000 clones, 85% to 95% being singletons. In germline, CDR1 is LNHNV, CDR2 YYDKDF (reference sequence). Trimming shortened V by 0 bases and J by 7 bases, and 13 bases separated the two germline ends. CDR3 length: 15 amino acids. The chain has TRBV15 and TRBJ2-1; possibly TRBD1 or TRBD2 for D (5 bases each). Sample: peripheral blood, taken 28 days after the second AZD1222 dose. The origin of this receptor is an adult who received the AZD1222 COVID-19 vaccine. The CDR3 bases are TGTGCCACCAGCAGAGAGGGGGTTGGGCCGAATGAGCAGTTCTTC. The encoded protein is CATSREGVGPNEQFF.